The entry below describes one T cell receptor (beta chain). These data belong to a study of CD8 T cells in Susac syndrome. Random hexamers served to reverse transcribe roughly 0.45 to 1 ug RNA. TCRdb processed the immunoSEQ multiplex PCR reads anew with MiXCR; each CDR3 protein has one entry. The sample records over 150,000 distinct CDR3 sequences, roughly 95% being singletons. Germline V CDR1 and CDR2: MNHEY, SVGAGI. Unmatched junction bases numbered 7, after V lost 2 bases and J lost 7 bases. The CDR3 consists of 15 residues. The receptor was isolated from a human donor with Susac syndrome. What was sequenced was CD4+ T cells from PBMCs. The chain joins TRBV6-5 to TRBJ2-1; TRBD2 matches 8 bases. In nucleotides, the CDR3 is TGTGCCAGCAGTTACACGGGAGGGCCTGGGAATGAGCAGTTCTTC. Protein product: CASSYTGGPGNEQFF.